The 29 T cell receptor beta chains below all came from one sample that was sequenced in a study of preoperative IRX-2 immunotherapy in early breast cancer. Treatment indicated: preoperative locoregional IRX-2 cytokine immunotherapy. TCRdb's table, derived via immunoSEQ multiplex PCR, lists solely in-frame clones and lacks some. The sample lists about 42,000 clones, 77% occurring once. The specimen comprised tumor tissue, sampled after IRX-2 immunotherapy. The receptors here all came from a human donor with breast cancer.

Only one count was recorded for this clone. CDR3 nucleotides: TGTGCCAGTACCCCCTTCTGGCAAGTGGGGGAGCTGTTTTTT. Translation gives CASTPFWQVGELFF. This sequence joins TRBV19 and TRBJ2-2; D gene ambiguous. The V gene's germline CDR1 is LNHDA and CDR2 SQIVND (reference sequence). V lost 7 bases and J 8 bases, leaving 17 bases between the germline ends. This CDR3 is built from 14 residues.

This clone was counted a single time. In nucleotides, the CDR3 is TGTGCCAGCTCACCACGGGGGGACTTCTACACTGAAGCTTTCTTT. Amino acids: CASSPRGDFYTEAFF. This chain links TRBV18 with TRBJ1-1; D perhaps matches TRBD1 (5 bases). Trimming pared 1 base from V and 3 bases from J, leaving 12 bases between. The length of the CDR3 is 15 residues. In germline, CDR1 is KGHSH, CDR2 LQKENI.

This chain connects TRBV11-3 to TRBJ2-3; D may be TRBD2 (6 bases). Per germline, CDR1 SGHNT and CDR2 YENEEA. The ends were cut back, 3 bases at V and 4 bases at J, with 11 bases in the middle. The CDR3 loop spans 14 amino acids. The CDR3 nucleotides read TGTGCCAGCAGCTTGCGGGGCGGCTCAGATACGCAGTATTTT. Its translation: CASSLRGGSDTQYF.

The chain combines TRBV6-8 with TRBJ1-1; 9 bases fit TRBD1. The germline gives CDR1 MNHGY, CDR2 SAAAGT. The trim removed 0 bases at V and 2 bases at J, leaving 7 bases unmatched. CDR3 length: 17 amino acids. CDR3 coding DNA: TGTGCCAGCAGTTACTCGGGGACAGGGTCGCTAAACACTGAAGCTTTCTTT. It specifies CASSYSGTGSLNTEAFF.

The chain uses TRBV7-6 and TRBJ1-2; D perhaps matches TRBD1 (5 bases). This CDR3 region has 14 residues. V was shortened by 5 bases and J by 5 bases, with 15 bases between the two germline ends. The germline V gene has CDR1 SGHVS and CDR2 FNYEAQ. DNA of the CDR3: TGTGCCAGCAGCCCAAGGCGGGACGGGTATGGCTACACCTTC. This encodes CASSPRRDGYGYTF.

This chain uses TRBV19 with TRBJ1-6; maybe TRBD1 (6 bases). The CDR3 totals 14 residues. From germline, CDR1 is LNHDA and CDR2 SQIVND (reference sequence). Trimming shortened V by 7 bases and J by 10 bases, and 17 bases separated the two germline ends. The CDR3 nucleotides read TGTGCCAGTAACCCCGGGCAGGGGAGATCACCCCTCCACTTT. The encoded protein is CASNPGQGRSPLHF.

The chain is built from TRBV5-1 and TRBJ1-3; the D is unclear. This CDR3 has 15 residues. V lost 1 base and J lost 0, with 8 bases in between. The germline V gene encodes CDR1 SGHRS and CDR2 YFSETQ. DNA of the CDR3: TGCGCCAGCAGCTTGCTGTCAGCCTCTGGAAACACCATATATTTT. Amino acids: CASSLLSASGNTIYF.

The chain has TRBV11-3 and TRBJ2-5, with 7 bases aligning to TRBD1. The CDR3 consists of 14 residues. CDR1 SGHNT and CDR2 YENEEA come from the germline V gene. V lost 3 bases to trimming and J lost 4 bases; unmatched junction nucleotides: 5. CDR3 coding DNA: TGTGCCAGCAGCTTCCAAGGGGGCCCAGAGACCCAGTACTTC. This translates into CASSFQGGPETQYF.

The sample holds a few counts of this clone. The J gene is TRBJ1-1, the V gene TRBV7-1; unclear D gene. TRBV7-1 is designated an ORF whose function remains uncertain. The V gene lost 7 bases and the J gene lost 0 bases, with 12 bases spanning the gap. This CDR3 contains 14 residues. DNA for the CDR3: TGTGCCAGCATCGAGGATATCATGAACACTGAAGCTTTCTTT. Amino acid sequence: CASIEDIMNTEAFF.

V and J are TRBV19 and TRBJ2-3, with D possibly being TRBD2 (6 bases). Trimming shortened V by 4 bases and J by 0 bases, and 14 bases separated the two germline ends. The CDR3 covers 16 residues. CDR1 LNHDA and CDR2 SQIVND come from the germline V gene (reference sequence). The CDR3 here is CASSTGLGLSTDTQYF. The CDR3 DNA reads as TGTGCCAGTAGTACGGGACTGGGACTGAGCACAGATACGCAGTATTTT.

CDR3: CASSPMGGAWNEQYF. In DNA, the CDR3 is TGCGCCAGCAGCCCCATGGGCGGGGCTTGGAACGAGCAGTACTTC. The chain joins TRBV5-1 to TRBJ2-7; TRBD2 might be the D (6 bases). The germline V gene has CDR1 SGHRS and CDR2 YFSETQ. This CDR3 is built from 15 residues. The V gene lost 4 bases and the J gene lost 5 bases, with 19 bases spanning the gap. Using reference TRBV5-1 and TRBJ2-7 for the parts outside the CDR3, the full variable domain is KAGVTQTPRYLIKTRGQQVTLSCSPISGHRSVSWYQQTPGQGLQFLFEYFSETQRNKGNFPGRFSGRQFSNSRSEMNVSTLELGDSALYLCASSPMGGAWNEQYFGPGTRLTVT.

The rearrangement links TRBV23-1 to TRBJ2-7; D call uncertain. TRBV23-1 is classed as an ORF, of uncertain function. Trimming removed 6 bases from V and 0 bases from J, with 21 bases in between. The CDR3 is made up of 17 amino acids. For the CDR3, the DNA is TGCGCCAGCAGCCAAGATTGGGGTTCCTCAAGCTCCTACGAGCAGTACTTC. Its translation: CASSQDWGSSSSYEQYF.

Concerning this clone: The junction does not match germline at one end; this may be a read error. V is TRBV6-8 and J is TRBJ1-1, with 7 bases fitting TRBD1. Germline CDR1 MNHGY, CDR2 SAAAGT. The CDR3 totals 15 residues. CDR3 amino acids: CAISATGQGGTEAFF. In nucleotides, the CDR3 is TGTGCCATCAGTGCCACGGGGCAGGGGGGCACTGAAGCTTTCTTT.

The gene calls are TRBV19 and TRBJ2-7, with D tentatively TRBD2 (5 bases). The V gene's germline CDR1 is LNHDA and CDR2 SQIVND (reference sequence). The ends were cut back, 6 bases at V and 1 base at J, with 10 bases in the middle. This CDR3 contains 13 residues. CDR3 sequence: CASSIRDSYEQYF. Written as DNA, the CDR3 is TGTGCCAGTAGCATACGGGATTCCTACGAGCAGTACTTC.

This clone was recorded a few times. V gene TRBV14 combines with J gene TRBJ2-1, with TRBD2 matching 8 bases. The germline gives CDR1 SGHDN, CDR2 FVKESK. There are 14 residues in the CDR3. The J segment lost 3 bases and the V segment lost 4 bases, leaving 2 bases of the junction unmatched. As DNA, the CDR3 is TGTGCCAGCAGCCGCGGGACTAGCTACAATGAGCAGTTCTTC. Its protein product is CASSRGTSYNEQFF.

CDR3 sequence (DNA): TGTGCCAGCTCACCAATTACTAGCGCCCGAGTTAATGAGCAGTTCTTC. This translates into CASSPITSARVNEQFF. V usage is TRBV18 and J usage is TRBJ2-1, with 7 bases aligning to TRBD2. Looked up from germline, CDR1 is KGHSH and CDR2 is LQKENI. V shed 2 bases, J shed 7 bases, and the junction held 11 bases outside the gene matches. The CDR3 has 16 residues.

This clone was recorded once. The chain is built from TRBV18 and TRBJ1-1, with D possibly matching TRBD1 (6 bases). This CDR3 is 14 amino acids long. V was pared by 1 base and J by 1 base, with 7 bases between. From germline, CDR1 is KGHSH and CDR2 LQKENI. CDR3 sequence reads: CASSPQTGNTEAFF. CDR3 coding DNA: TGTGCCAGCTCACCACAGACAGGGAACACTGAAGCTTTCTTT.

The chain joins TRBV29-1 to TRBJ2-5; 8 nucleotides align to TRBD1. Germline assignment: CDR1 SQVTM and CDR2 ANQGSEA. The J segment lost 5 bases and the V segment lost 2 bases, leaving 7 bases of the junction unmatched. This CDR3 comprises 14 residues. The CDR3 region is CSVESPRDRETQYF. Written as DNA, the CDR3 is TGCAGCGTTGAATCCCCGCGGGACAGGGAGACCCAGTACTTC.

The chain couples TRBV11-3 to TRBJ1-2; TRBD1 aligns across 7 bases. The CDR3 has 15 residues. With V trimmed by 5 bases and J by 4 bases, 10 bases remained unmatched. Germline V gives CDR1 SGHNT, CDR2 YENEEA. The CDR3 loop reads CASSLGTVYLYGYTF. CDR3 coding DNA: TGTGCCAGCAGCCTCGGGACAGTCTATCTCTATGGCTACACCTTC.

This chain connects TRBV6-8 to TRBJ1-4; 7 bases fit TRBD1. Germline V lookup: CDR1 MNHGY, CDR2 SAAAGT. This CDR3 comprises 14 residues. With 5 bases clipped from V and 7 bases from J, the junction kept 7 bases outside the gene matches. The CDR3 region has the DNA TGTGCCAGCAGTAGGGGGCAGGTTCTTGAAAAACTGTTTTTT. Protein sequence: CASSRGQVLEKLFF.

The chain employs TRBV29-1 and TRBJ2-2, with TRBD1 matching over 10 bases. Germline V gene data show CDR1 as SQVTM and CDR2 as ANQGSEA. The CDR3 loop spans 14 amino acids. V lost 4 bases to trimming and J lost 6 bases; unmatched junction nucleotides: 5. The CDR3 sequence: CSVGQGADAGELFF. The CDR3 DNA reads as TGCAGCGTTGGACAGGGGGCGGATGCCGGGGAGCTGTTTTTT.

The chain joins TRBV6-8 to TRBJ2-1; 11 bases match TRBD2. Trimming cost V 5 bases and J 6 bases; bases outside gene matches: 3. CDR3 size: 14 residues. Germline V gene sequence: CDR1 MNHGY, CDR2 SAAAGT. For the CDR3, the DNA is TGTGCCAGCAGTCTAGCGGGAGGTCTCAATGAGCAGTTCTTC. This sequence encodes CASSLAGGLNEQFF.

The chain combines TRBV5-1 with TRBJ2-2; TRBD1 is a possible D gene (7 bases). The CDR3 runs 14 residues. Trimming shortened V by 9 bases and J by 1 base, and 13 bases separated the two germline ends. Germline V lookup: CDR1 SGHRS, CDR2 YFSETQ. The CDR3 nucleotides are TGCGCCACAGGGGGGAAAGGGAACACCGGGGAGCTGTTTTTT. Translating it yields CATGGKGNTGELFF.

The V call is TRBV6-8, the J call TRBJ2-3, with no clear D. Germline V gene sequence: CDR1 MNHGY, CDR2 SAAAGT. Trimming removed 7 bases from V and 2 bases from J, with 19 bases in between. The length of the CDR3 is 16 residues. Here the CDR3 reads CASKRNWAEYTDTQYF. As DNA, the CDR3 is TGTGCCAGCAAACGAAACTGGGCGGAATACACAGATACGCAGTATTTT.

This clone was seen only once. The chain combines TRBV14 with TRBJ2-4; D is unclear. The germline V gene encodes CDR1 SGHDN and CDR2 FVKESK. The CDR3 length is 13 residues. Trimming removed 11 bases from V and 0 bases from J, with 11 bases in between. Here the CDR3 DNA reads TGTGCCCTCACAGAACTAGCCAAAAACATTCAGTACTTC. Protein sequence: CALTELAKNIQYF.

The chain links TRBV18 to TRBJ2-7; D is undetermined. The germline gives CDR1 KGHSH, CDR2 LQKENI. The CDR3 contains 12 residues. V dropped 3 bases and J dropped 3 bases, with 6 bases sitting between them. Here the CDR3 reads CASSPTLYEQYF. DNA for the CDR3: TGTGCCAGCTCACCGACCCTCTACGAGCAGTACTTC. Together with reference TRBV18 and TRBJ2-7, the CDR3 gives the full variable domain: NAGVMQNPRHLVRRRGQEARLRCSPMKGHSHVYWYRQLPEEGLKFMVYLQKENIIDESGMPKERFSAEFPKEGPSILRIQQVVRGDSAAYFCASSPTLYEQYFGPGTRLTVT.

The chain recombines TRBV30 with TRBJ1-5; D is ambiguous. Germline CDR1 GTSNPN, CDR2 SVGIG (reference sequence). The CDR3 totals 13 residues. V was pared by 0 bases and J by 3 bases, with 6 bases between. This chain's CDR3 is CAWSVSPNQPQHF. DNA for the CDR3: TGTGCCTGGAGTGTTTCGCCCAATCAGCCCCAGCATTTT.

This sequence joins TRBV5-1 and TRBJ1-5; the match to TRBD1 covers 8 bases. This CDR3 has 15 amino acids. Germline trimming cut 2 bases from V and 0 bases from J; bases unmatched to any gene: 1. From germline, CDR1 is SGHRS and CDR2 YFSETQ. This CDR3 reads CASSFQGASNQPQHF. In DNA, the CDR3 is TGCGCCAGCAGCTTCCAGGGGGCTAGCAATCAGCCCCAGCATTTT.

The V and J genes are TRBV19 and TRBJ2-5, with 12 bases lining up with TRBD2. Germline assignment: CDR1 LNHDA and CDR2 SQIVND (reference sequence). V trimming: 5 bases; J trimming: 5 bases; junction bases outside the gene matches: 24. The CDR3 runs 21 residues. The CDR3 DNA reads as TGTGCCAGTAGTGATGTTTTCGGTAAGCTAGCGGGAGGGGATATAGGGGAGACCCAGTACTTC. Residues: CASSDVFGKLAGGDIGETQYF.